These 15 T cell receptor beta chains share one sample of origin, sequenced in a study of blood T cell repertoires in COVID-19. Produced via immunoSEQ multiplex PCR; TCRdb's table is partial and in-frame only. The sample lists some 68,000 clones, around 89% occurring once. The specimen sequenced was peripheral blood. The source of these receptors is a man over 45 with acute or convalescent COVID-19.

CDR3 coding DNA: TGTGCCAGCAGTCGACAGGGTGTCTCACCCCTCCACTTT. It encodes CASSRQGVSPLHF. The chain recombines TRBV12-3 or TRBV12-4 with TRBJ1-6; TRBD1 agrees at 7 bases. With 5 bases clipped from V and 10 bases from J, the junction kept 5 bases outside the gene matches. This CDR3 has 13 residues.

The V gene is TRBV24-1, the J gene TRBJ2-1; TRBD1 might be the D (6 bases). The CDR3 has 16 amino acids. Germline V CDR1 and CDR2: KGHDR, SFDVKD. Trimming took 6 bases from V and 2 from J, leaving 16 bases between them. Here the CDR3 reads CATSKQGTGTYNEQFF. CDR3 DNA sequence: TGTGCCACCAGTAAACAGGGCACTGGGACCTACAATGAGCAGTTCTTC.

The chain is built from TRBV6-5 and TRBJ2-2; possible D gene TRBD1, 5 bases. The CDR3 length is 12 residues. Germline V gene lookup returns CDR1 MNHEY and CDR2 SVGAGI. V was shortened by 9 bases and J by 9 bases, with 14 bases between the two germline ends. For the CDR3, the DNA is TGTGCCAGTAAGCTACAGGAATGGGAGCTGTTTTTT. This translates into CASKLQEWELFF.

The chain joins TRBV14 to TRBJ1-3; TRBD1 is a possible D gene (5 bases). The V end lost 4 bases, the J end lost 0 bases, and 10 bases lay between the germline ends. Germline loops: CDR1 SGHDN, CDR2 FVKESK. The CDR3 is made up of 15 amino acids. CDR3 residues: CASSPPGFSGNTIYF. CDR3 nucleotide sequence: TGTGCCAGCAGCCCCCCAGGGTTCTCTGGAAACACCATATATTTT.

CDR3 DNA: TGTGCCAGCAGACAGGGGCTTGAAAAACTGTTTTTT. Residues: CASRQGLEKLFF. This chain uses TRBV6-6 with TRBJ1-4; 7 bases map to TRBD1. Trimming cost V 6 bases and J 7 bases; bases outside gene matches: 2. CDR1 and CDR2 from the germline V gene are MNHNY and SVGAGI (reference sequence). This CDR3 spans 12 amino acids.

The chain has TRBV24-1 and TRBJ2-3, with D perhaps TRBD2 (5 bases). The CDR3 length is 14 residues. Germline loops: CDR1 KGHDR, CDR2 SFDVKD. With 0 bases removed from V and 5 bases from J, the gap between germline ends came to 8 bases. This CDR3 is CATSDLEAGDTQYF. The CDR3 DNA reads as TGTGCCACCAGTGATTTGGAGGCGGGAGATACGCAGTATTTT.

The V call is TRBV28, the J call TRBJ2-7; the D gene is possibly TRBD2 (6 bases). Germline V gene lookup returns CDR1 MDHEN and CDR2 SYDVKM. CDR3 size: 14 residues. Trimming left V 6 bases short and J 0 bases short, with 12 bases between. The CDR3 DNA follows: TGTGCCAGCAGAAACACCGGGGGCTCCTACGAGCAGTACTTC. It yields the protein CASRNTGGSYEQYF.

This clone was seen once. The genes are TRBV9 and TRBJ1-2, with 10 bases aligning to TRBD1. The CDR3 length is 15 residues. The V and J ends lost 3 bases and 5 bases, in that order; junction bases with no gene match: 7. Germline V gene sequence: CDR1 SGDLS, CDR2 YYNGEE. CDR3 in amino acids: CASSARQGADYGYTF. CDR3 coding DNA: TGTGCCAGCAGCGCTCGACAGGGGGCCGATTATGGCTACACCTTC.

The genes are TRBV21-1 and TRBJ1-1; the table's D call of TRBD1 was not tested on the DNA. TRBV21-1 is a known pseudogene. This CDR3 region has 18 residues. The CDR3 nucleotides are TGTGCCAGCAGCACCCAATCTCTGCCCAGGGGGCGGGACACTGAAGCTTTCTTT. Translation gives CASSTQSLPRGRDTEAFF.

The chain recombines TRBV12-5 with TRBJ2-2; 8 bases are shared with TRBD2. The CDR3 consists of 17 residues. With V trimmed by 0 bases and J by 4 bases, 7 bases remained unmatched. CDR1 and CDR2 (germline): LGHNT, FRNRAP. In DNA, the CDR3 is TGTGCTAGTGGTTTGGTAGCGACTAGCGATATCACCGGGGAGCTGTTTTTT. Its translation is CASGLVATSDITGELFF.

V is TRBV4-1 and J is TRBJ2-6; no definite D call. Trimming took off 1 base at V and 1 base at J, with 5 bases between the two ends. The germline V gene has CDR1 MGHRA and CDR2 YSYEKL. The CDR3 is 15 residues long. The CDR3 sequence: CASSQVGSGANVLTF. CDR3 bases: TGCGCCAGCAGCCAAGTCGGGTCTGGGGCCAACGTCCTGACTTTC.

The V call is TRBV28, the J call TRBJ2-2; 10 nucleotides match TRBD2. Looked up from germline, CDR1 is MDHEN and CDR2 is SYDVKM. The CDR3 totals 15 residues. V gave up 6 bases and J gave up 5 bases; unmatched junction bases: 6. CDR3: CASRQAGGGTGELFF. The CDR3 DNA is TGTGCCAGCAGGCAAGCGGGAGGGGGAACCGGGGAGCTGTTTTTT.

The CDR3 protein is CASSIRGRGSNQPQHF. The DNA for the CDR3 is TGTGCCAGTAGTATCCGAGGCAGGGGTAGCAATCAGCCCCAGCATTTT. The V and J genes are TRBV19 and TRBJ1-5; tentatively, D is TRBD1 (6 bases). CDR3 size: 16 residues. CDR1 and CDR2 from the germline V gene are LNHDA and SQIVND (reference sequence). Between the trimmed V and J ends, which lost 3 bases and 0 bases, there was a span of 12 bases.

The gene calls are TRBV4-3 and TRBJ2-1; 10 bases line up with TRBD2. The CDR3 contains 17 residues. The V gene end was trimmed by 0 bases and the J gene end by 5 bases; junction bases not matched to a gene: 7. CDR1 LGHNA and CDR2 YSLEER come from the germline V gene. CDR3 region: CASSQEFGLADHNEQFF. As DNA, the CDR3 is TGCGCCAGCAGCCAAGAGTTCGGACTAGCGGACCACAATGAGCAGTTCTTC.

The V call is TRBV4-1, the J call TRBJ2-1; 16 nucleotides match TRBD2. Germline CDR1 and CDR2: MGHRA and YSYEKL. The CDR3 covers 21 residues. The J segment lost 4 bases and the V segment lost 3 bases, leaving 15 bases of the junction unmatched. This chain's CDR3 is CASSHPPPGTSGRAGYNEQFF. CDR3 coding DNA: TGCGCCAGCAGCCATCCTCCCCCCGGGACTAGCGGGAGGGCCGGTTACAATGAGCAGTTCTTC.